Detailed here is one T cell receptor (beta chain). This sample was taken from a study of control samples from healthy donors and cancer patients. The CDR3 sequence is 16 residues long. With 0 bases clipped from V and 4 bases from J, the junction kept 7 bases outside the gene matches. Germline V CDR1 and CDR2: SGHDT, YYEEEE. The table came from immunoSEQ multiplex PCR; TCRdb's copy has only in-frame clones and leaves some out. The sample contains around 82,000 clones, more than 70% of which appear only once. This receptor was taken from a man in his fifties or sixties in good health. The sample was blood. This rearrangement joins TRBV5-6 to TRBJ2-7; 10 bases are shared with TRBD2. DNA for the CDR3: TGTGCCAGCAGCTTGGGACCCGGGACTAGCGCGTACGAGCAGTACTTC. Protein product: CASSLGPGTSAYEQYF. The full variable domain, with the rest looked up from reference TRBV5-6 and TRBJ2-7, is DAGVTQSPTHLIKTRGQQVTLRCSPKSGHDTVSWYQQALGQGPQFIFQYYEEEERQRGNFPDRFSGHQFPNYSSELNVNALLLGDSALYLCASSLGPGTSAYEQYFGPGTRLTVT.